This T cell receptor (beta chain) was sequenced during a study of blood T cell repertoires in COVID-19. Study context: T cells, B-cell-depleted T cells, or PBMCs provided the cDNA or gDNA that served as material.

Sequenced by immunoSEQ multiplex PCR; TCRdb stores in-frame clones only, minus some. The sample lists 150,000 to 200,000 clones; roughly four fifths were seen once. Seattle cases were enrolled at active infection and followed longitudinally. This clone came up a few times. The CDR3 is 11 amino acids. Deletions cut 5 bases from V and 7 bases from J, with 5 bases between. Looked up from germline, CDR1 is LGHDT and CDR2 is YNNKEL (reference sequence). Sequenced sample: peripheral blood. This sequence originates from a woman aged 70 to 79 with COVID-19, enrolled during active disease. The rearrangement joins TRBV3-1 (or the pseudogene TRBV3-2) to TRBJ2-2; unclear D gene. The CDR3 reads CASSTGGELFF. The CDR3 DNA sequence: TGTGCCAGCAGCACCGGCGGGGAGCTGTTTTTT.